These 24 T cell receptor beta chains came from one sample sequenced in a study of T cells in Graves' hyperthyroidism and ophthalmopathy. Amplified TCR beta CDR3 regions came from RNA transcripts. The study used the HTBI primer set for a first-round RT-PCR of the TCR CDR3. TCRdb analysed the multiplex PCR reads with MiXCR anew, one entry per CDR3 protein. The repertoire holds 350,000 to 450,000 distinct CDR3 sequences, with 17% as singletons. Specimen: blood. The receptors shown here come from a woman aged 25 to 39 with Graves' hyperthyroidism that later progressed to Graves' ophthalmopathy.

With respect to this clonotype: A much bigger clone sits one base away, suggesting this may be a read error. The chain carries TRBV20-1 and TRBJ1-2; D ambiguous. Trimming removed 0 bases at V and 1 base at J, with 18 bases between. The CDR3 spans 17 residues. Germline V gene data show CDR1 as DFQATT and CDR2 as SNEGSKA (reference sequence). The CDR3 region is CSARDATARTGNYGYTF. The CDR3 bases are TGCAGTGCTAGAGATGCAACAGCCCGGACGGGTAACTATGGCTACACCTTC.

J is TRBJ2-1 and V is TRBV27; the match to TRBD2 covers 13 bases. The CDR3 consists of 15 residues. V dropped 6 bases and J dropped 4; count of bases not matched to a gene: 3. The germline gives CDR1 MNHEY, CDR2 SMNVEV (reference sequence). The CDR3 here is CASRQTSGGYNEQFF. DNA for the CDR3: TGTGCCAGCAGACAGACTAGCGGGGGGTACAATGAGCAGTTCTTC.

In its sample, this clonotype was seen many times. The chain couples TRBV20-1 to TRBJ1-6, with D possibly matching TRBD1 (6 bases). The CDR3 totals 15 residues. Trimming took off 1 base at V and 6 bases at J, with 13 bases between the two ends. Per germline, CDR1 DFQATT and CDR2 SNEGSKA (reference sequence). CDR3 DNA sequence: TGCAGTGCTAGAGCCGCAGGGGCTCGTAATTCACCCCTCCACTTT. Amino acids: CSARAAGARNSPLHF.

At least ten counts were recorded for this clonotype. CDR3 DNA sequence: TGCGCCAGCAGCCGAGCAGGCCTCGTATCTGGGGCCAACGTCCTGACTTTC. Encoded protein: CASSRAGLVSGANVLTF. V is TRBV5-1 and J is TRBJ2-6; D not certain. The CDR3 is 17 amino acids. CDR1 and CDR2 from the germline V gene are SGHRS and YFSETQ. The V end lost 4 bases, the J end lost 1 base, and 15 bases lay between the germline ends.

V and J are TRBV7-8 and TRBJ2-5, with TRBD2 matching over 7 bases. V was clipped by 5 bases and J by 5 bases; unmatched bases: 11. This CDR3 has 15 residues. Germline loops: CDR1 SGHVS, CDR2 FQNEAQ. Here the CDR3 DNA reads TGTGCCAGCAGCCCTATACTTCCCGGGGGGGAGACCCAGTACTTC. Encoded protein: CASSPILPGGETQYF.

This chain uses TRBV15 with TRBJ1-5, with 7 bases that match TRBD1. CDR3 length: 14 amino acids. Losses at the gene ends were 1 base for V and 7 bases for J; bases not matched to a gene: 4. The germline gives CDR1 LNHNV, CDR2 YYDKDF (reference sequence). CDR3 in DNA: TGTGCCACCAGCAGAGCACAGGGGCTGCAGCCCCAGCATTTT. Protein: CATSRAQGLQPQHF.

With respect to this clonotype: A much larger clone sits a single nucleotide away, making a read error possible. The chain combines TRBV19 with TRBJ1-2, with D possibly matching TRBD1 (5 bases). CDR1 and CDR2 from the germline V gene are LNHDA and SQIVND (reference sequence). The CDR3 runs 16 residues. The V end lost 5 bases, the J end lost 3 bases, and 19 bases lay between the germline ends. This CDR3 reads CASSPAETVPYYGYTF. CDR3 DNA sequence: TGTGCCAGTAGTCCGGCCGAGACAGTACCTTACTATGGCTACACCTTC.

The chain has TRBV2 and TRBJ1-5; the D gene is possibly TRBD1 (5 bases). V was trimmed by 1 base and J by 5 bases, leaving 12 bases between them. The germline V gene has CDR1 SNHLY and CDR2 FYNNEI. This CDR3 is built from 15 residues. In DNA, the CDR3 is TGTGCCAGCAGTGAAGTTAGAGGGGAGGATCAGCCCCAGCATTTT. The encoded protein is CASSEVRGEDQPQHF.

The rearrangement links TRBV27 to TRBJ2-1, with 13 bases identical to TRBD2. Germline CDR1 and CDR2: MNHEY and SMNVEV (reference sequence). The CDR3 extends over 16 amino acids. J was trimmed by 4 bases and V by 5 bases; bases with no gene match: 5. CDR3 sequence (DNA): TGTGCCAGCAGTCCGGGGACTAGCGGGATGTACAATGAGCAGTTCTTC. Translation gives CASSPGTSGMYNEQFF.

This chain connects TRBV29-1 to TRBJ1-2, with D perhaps matching TRBD1 (5 bases). The V end lost 4 bases, the J end lost 5 bases, and 23 bases lay between the germline ends. The germline CDR1 and CDR2 sequences are SQVTM and ANQGSEA. There are 16 residues in the CDR3. Here the CDR3 DNA reads TGCAGCGTTGTCTGGGATGGTCTACCAGGGCCGTATGGCTACACCTTC. This codes for CSVVWDGLPGPYGYTF.

This clonotype turned up a few times. V usage is TRBV6-1 and J usage is TRBJ2-7; 8 nucleotides align to TRBD1. This CDR3 is built from 16 residues. The germline CDR1 and CDR2 sequences are MNHNS and SASEGT. J gave up 3 bases and V 1 base, and 8 bases lay outside the gene matches. The CDR3, as DNA: TGTGCCAGCAGTGAAGGAACCGGGACAGGAGACTACGAGCAGTACTTC. Encoded protein: CASSEGTGTGDYEQYF.

The V call is TRBV5-1, the J call TRBJ2-1; D not certain. Deletions cut 1 base from V and 8 bases from J, with 16 bases between. Germline assignment: CDR1 SGHRS and CDR2 YFSETQ. The CDR3 runs 15 residues. Here the CDR3 DNA reads TGCGCCAGCAGCTTGTCCTGGAACGTTCTGGATGAGCAGTTCTTC. It specifies CASSLSWNVLDEQFF.

This clonotype occurred a few times. The chain uses TRBV19 and TRBJ2-3, with D uncertain. CDR3 size: 14 residues. Germline CDR1 is LNHDA and CDR2 is SQIVND (reference sequence). V lost 7 bases and J 3 bases, leaving 14 bases between the germline ends. The CDR3, as DNA: TGTGCCAGTAAGGTGGGCAAAAGAACAGATACGCAGTATTTT. This sequence encodes CASKVGKRTDTQYF. Filled out from reference TRBV19 and TRBJ2-3, the complete variable domain reads DGGITQSPKYLFRKEGQNVTLSCEQNLNHDAMYWYRQDPGQGLRLIYYSQIVNDFQKGDIAEGYSVSREKKESFPLTVTSAQKNPTAFYLCASKVGKRTDTQYFGPGTRLTVL.

This clonotype was counted a few times. The rearrangement joins TRBV14 to TRBJ2-1, with a weak D call TRBD1 (5 bases). This CDR3 has 16 residues. With 4 bases removed from V and 0 bases from J, the gap between germline ends came to 13 bases. The germline CDR1 and CDR2 sequences are SGHDN and FVKESK. The CDR3 protein is CASSRPRVYSYNEQFF. Here the CDR3 DNA reads TGTGCCAGCAGCCGACCCAGGGTATACTCCTACAATGAGCAGTTCTTC.

This clonotype appeared many times. The rearrangement links TRBV11-2 to TRBJ2-7; 8 nucleotides align to TRBD1. The V gene end was trimmed by 5 bases and the J gene end by 1 base; junction bases not matched to a gene: 10. This CDR3 has 16 amino acids. From germline, CDR1 is SGHAT and CDR2 FQNNGV. CDR3 sequence (DNA): TGTGCCAGCAGCCAATATCGGACAGGGAGGTCCTACGAGCAGTACTTC. Translating gives CASSQYRTGRSYEQYF. Drawing the rest from reference TRBV11-2 and TRBJ2-7, the complete variable domain is EAGVAQSPRYKIIEKRQSVAFWCNPISGHATLYWYQQILGQGPKLLIQFQNNGVVDDSQLPKDRFSAERLKGVDSTLKIQPAKLEDSAVYLCASSQYRTGRSYEQYFGPGTRLTVT.

Concerning this clonotype: This clone may be a read error of a much larger clone one base away. The chain has TRBV11-1 and TRBJ2-5; D tentatively fits TRBD1 or TRBD2 (5 bases each). Germline CDR1 SGHAT, CDR2 FQDESV (reference sequence). This CDR3 has 15 residues. CDR3: CVSSFGQGDQETQYF. CDR3 nucleotides: TGTGTCAGCAGCTTTGGGCAGGGAGACCAAGAGACCCAGTACTTC. The variable domain in full, completed from reference TRBV11-1 and TRBJ2-5, reads EAEVAQSPRYKITEKSQAVAFWCDPISGHATLYWYRQILGQGPELLVQFQDESVVDDSQLPKDRFSAERLKGVDSTLKIQPAELGDSAMYLCVSSFGQGDQETQYFGPGTRLLVL.

This clonotype appeared many times. V usage is TRBV5-1 and J usage is TRBJ2-1; D remains unclear. Trimming shortened V by 3 bases and J by 8 bases, and 12 bases separated the two germline ends. The V gene's germline CDR1 is SGHRS and CDR2 YFSETQ. The CDR3 loop spans 13 amino acids. The CDR3 region has the DNA TGCGCCAGCAGCTCAGCTGGCTGGGATGAGCAGTTCTTC. Amino acids: CASSSAGWDEQFF.

V is TRBV28 and J is TRBJ2-7; the match to TRBD1 covers 7 bases. The germline V gene encodes CDR1 MDHEN and CDR2 SYDVKM. This CDR3 comprises 15 residues. Trimming took 2 bases from V and 1 from J; bases not matched to a gene: 5. Here the CDR3 DNA reads TGTGCCAGCAGTTTAGGACAGGCCGGTTCCTACGAGCAGTACTTC. Protein product: CASSLGQAGSYEQYF.

V usage is TRBV6-9 and J usage is TRBJ2-1, with 10 nucleotides matching TRBD2. The germline CDR1 and CDR2 sequences are MNHGY and SVAAGI. This CDR3 is built from 16 residues. Trimming cost V 5 bases and J 2 bases; bases outside gene matches: 6. The CDR3 sequence: CASSPMSGRAYNEQFF. The CDR3 nucleotides are TGTGCCAGCAGTCCTATGAGCGGGAGGGCCTACAATGAGCAGTTCTTC.

This chain links TRBV10-3 with TRBJ2-1, with 10 bases lining up with TRBD1. Germline V gene lookup returns CDR1 ENHRY and CDR2 SYGVKD. The junction had 7 bases not matched to a gene; V was cut back by 4 bases and J by 4 bases. The CDR3 is 16 amino acids. This CDR3 is CAISGGGTGVYNEQFF. CDR3 DNA sequence: TGTGCCATCAGTGGGGGAGGGACAGGGGTTTACAATGAGCAGTTCTTC.

This clonotype was detected a few times. The chain has TRBV6-2 or TRBV6-3 and TRBJ2-7; D possibly corresponds to TRBD2 (5 bases). The CDR3 covers 13 residues. CDR1 and CDR2 (germline): MNHEY, SVGEGT. The V and J ends lost 5 bases and 2 bases respectively, with 10 bases between them. The CDR3 DNA sequence: TGTGCCAGCAGTCGCGGGCTTCCCTACGAGCAGTACTTC. Protein sequence: CASSRGLPYEQYF.

This clonotype was observed a single time. The chain recombines TRBV11-2 with TRBJ2-2; possible D gene TRBD2, 5 bases. Germline values: CDR1 SGHAT, CDR2 FQNNGV. V lost 5 bases, J lost 5 bases, and 15 bases lay in between. The CDR3 length is 15 residues. CDR3 amino acids: CASSPRARGTGELFF. DNA of the CDR3: TGTGCCAGCAGCCCGCGGGCTAGAGGTACCGGGGAGCTGTTTTTT.

This clonotype has more than one count but fewer than ten. CDR3 DNA: TGCGCCAGCAGCGCTGAAGGGAGTGAAAAACTGTTTTTT. Translating it yields CASSAEGSEKLFF. The V call is TRBV5-1, the J call TRBJ1-4; D not certain. The germline V gene has CDR1 SGHRS and CDR2 YFSETQ. This CDR3 contains 13 residues. Between the trimmed V and J ends, which lost 4 bases and 7 bases, there was a span of 11 bases. Full variable domain (rest looked up from reference TRBV5-1 and TRBJ1-4): KAGVTQTPRYLIKTRGQQVTLSCSPISGHRSVSWYQQTPGQGLQFLFEYFSETQRNKGNFPGRFSGRQFSNSRSEMNVSTLELGDSALYLCASSAEGSEKLFFGSGTQLSVL.

This rearrangement joins TRBV4-1 to TRBJ1-1; D not resolved. Germline CDR1 reads MGHRA; CDR2 reads YSYEKL. This CDR3 has 14 residues. The germline V and J ends were trimmed by 0 bases and 1 base, with 6 bases remaining between them. This CDR3 reads CASSQEARNTEAFF. The CDR3 nucleotides read TGCGCCAGCAGCCAAGAAGCCAGGAACACTGAAGCTTTCTTT.